In this sample, the clone carrying this T cell receptor beta chain turned up many times. Its antigen is as yet unknown. This CDR3 has 16 amino acids. V lost 6 bases and J lost 0; bases outside the gene matches: 4. Clinical symptoms, serum thyroxine, TRAb, thyroid ultrasound and orbital computed tomography were relied on for diagnosis. The sample belongs to a study of Graves' ophthalmopathy and Graves' hyperthyroidism. About the study: Pretreatment peripheral blood was obtained at initial diagnosis. Findings and limits, study-wide: The model forecast ophthalmopathy progression, reaching 70.59% sensitivity and about 72% specificity.

TCR beta CDR3 regions were amplified from RNA transcripts. RT-PCR was first run with HTBI primers, then multiplex PCR in a second round. Via MiXCR, TCRdb re-called the multiplex PCR reads, giving one row per CDR3 protein. The sample comprises some 520,000 distinct CDR3 sequences, 13% to 15% of which are singletons, and 9.8% rests with the top ten. The sequenced sample was blood. The sequence came from a woman in her thirties with Graves' ophthalmopathy. The V and J genes are TRBV12-3 or TRBV12-4 and TRBJ2-4, with 11 bases lining up with TRBD2. CDR3 loop: CASRHGLAGAKNIQYF. CDR3 coding DNA: TGTGCCAGCAGGCACGGACTAGCGGGAGCCAAAAACATTCAGTACTTC.